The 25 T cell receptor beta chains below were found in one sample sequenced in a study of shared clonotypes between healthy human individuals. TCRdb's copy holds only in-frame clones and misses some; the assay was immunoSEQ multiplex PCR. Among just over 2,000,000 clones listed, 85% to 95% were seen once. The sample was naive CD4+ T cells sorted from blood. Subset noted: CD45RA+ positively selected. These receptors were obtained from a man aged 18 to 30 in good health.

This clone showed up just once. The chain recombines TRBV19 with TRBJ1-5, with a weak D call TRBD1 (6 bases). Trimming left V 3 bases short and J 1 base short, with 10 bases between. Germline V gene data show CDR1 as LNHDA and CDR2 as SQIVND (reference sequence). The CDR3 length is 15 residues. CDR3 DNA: TGTGCCAGTAGTATTGTTACAGGGAGCAATCAGCCCCAGCATTTT. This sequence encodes CASSIVTGSNQPQHF.

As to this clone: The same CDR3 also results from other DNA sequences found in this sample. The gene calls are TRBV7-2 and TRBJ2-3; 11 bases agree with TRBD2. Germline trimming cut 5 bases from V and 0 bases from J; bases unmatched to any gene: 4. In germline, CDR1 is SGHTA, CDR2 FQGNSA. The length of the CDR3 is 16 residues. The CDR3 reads CASSPRLAGSTDTQYF. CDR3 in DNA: TGTGCCAGCAGCCCACGACTAGCGGGGAGCACAGATACGCAGTATTTT.

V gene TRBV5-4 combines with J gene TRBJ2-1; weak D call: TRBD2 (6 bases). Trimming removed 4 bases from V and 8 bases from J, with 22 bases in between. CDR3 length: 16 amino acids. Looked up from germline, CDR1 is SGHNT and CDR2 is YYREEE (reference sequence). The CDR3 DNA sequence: TGTGCCAGCAGCCGGGAGCTCCTAGCAAGAAGCGATGAGCAGTTCTTC. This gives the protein CASSRELLARSDEQFF. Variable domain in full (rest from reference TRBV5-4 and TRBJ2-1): ETGVTQSPTHLIKTRGQQVTLRCSSQSGHNTVSWYQQALGQGPQFIFQYYREEENGRGNFPPRFSGLQFPNYSSELNVNALELDDSALYLCASSRELLARSDEQFFGPGTRLTVL.

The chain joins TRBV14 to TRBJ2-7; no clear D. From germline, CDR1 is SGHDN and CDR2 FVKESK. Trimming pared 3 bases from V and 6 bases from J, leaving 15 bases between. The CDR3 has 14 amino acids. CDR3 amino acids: CASSHSPGGREQYF. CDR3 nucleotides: TGTGCCAGCAGCCACAGCCCTGGCGGACGCGAGCAGTACTTC.

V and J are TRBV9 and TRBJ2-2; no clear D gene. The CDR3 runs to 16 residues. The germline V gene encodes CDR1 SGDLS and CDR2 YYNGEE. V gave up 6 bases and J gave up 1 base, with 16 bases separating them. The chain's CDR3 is CASNTDSSLNTGELFF. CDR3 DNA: TGTGCCAGCAACACAGACTCGTCCTTGAACACCGGGGAGCTGTTTTTT. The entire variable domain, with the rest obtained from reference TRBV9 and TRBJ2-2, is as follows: DSGVTQTPKHLITATGQRVTLRCSPRSGDLSVYWYQQSLDQGLQFLIQYYNGEERAKGNILERFSAQQFPDLHSELNLSSLELGDSALYFCASNTDSSLNTGELFFGEGSRLTVL.

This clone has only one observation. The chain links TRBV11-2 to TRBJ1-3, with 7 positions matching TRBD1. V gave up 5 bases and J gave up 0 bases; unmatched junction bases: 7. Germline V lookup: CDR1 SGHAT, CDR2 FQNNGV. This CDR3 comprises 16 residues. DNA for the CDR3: TGTGCCAGCAGCCCGGAGGGGGCTCCCTCTGGAAACACCATATATTTT. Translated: CASSPEGAPSGNTIYF.

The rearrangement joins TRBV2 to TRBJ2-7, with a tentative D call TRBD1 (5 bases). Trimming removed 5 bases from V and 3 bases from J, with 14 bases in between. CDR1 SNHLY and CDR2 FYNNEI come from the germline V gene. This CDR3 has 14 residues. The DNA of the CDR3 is TGTGCCAGCAGTCTTCAGGGTTTAGGCTACGAGCAGTACTTC. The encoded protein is CASSLQGLGYEQYF.

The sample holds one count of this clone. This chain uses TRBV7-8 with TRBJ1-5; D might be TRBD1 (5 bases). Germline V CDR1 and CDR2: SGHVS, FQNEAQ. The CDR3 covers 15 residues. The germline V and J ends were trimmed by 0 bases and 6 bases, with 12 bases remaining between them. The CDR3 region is CASSLAVGTGQPQHF. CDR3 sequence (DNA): TGTGCCAGCAGCTTAGCGGTGGGGACGGGTCAGCCCCAGCATTTT.

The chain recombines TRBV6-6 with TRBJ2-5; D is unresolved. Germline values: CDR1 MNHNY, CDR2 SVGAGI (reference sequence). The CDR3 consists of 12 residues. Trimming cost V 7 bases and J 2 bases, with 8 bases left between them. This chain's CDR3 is CASMRPQETQYF. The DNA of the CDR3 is TGTGCCAGCATGCGGCCTCAAGAGACCCAGTACTTC.

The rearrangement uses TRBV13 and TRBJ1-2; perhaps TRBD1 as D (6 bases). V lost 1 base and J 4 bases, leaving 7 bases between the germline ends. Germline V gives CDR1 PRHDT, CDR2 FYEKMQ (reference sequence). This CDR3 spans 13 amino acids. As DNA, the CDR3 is TGTGCCAGCAGCTTAGCAGGGGCCTATGGCTACACCTTC. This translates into CASSLAGAYGYTF.

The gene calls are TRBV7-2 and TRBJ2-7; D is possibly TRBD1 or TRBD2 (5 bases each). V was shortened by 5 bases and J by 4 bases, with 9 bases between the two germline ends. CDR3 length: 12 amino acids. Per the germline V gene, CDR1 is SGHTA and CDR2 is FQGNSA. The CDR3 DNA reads TGTGCCAGCAGCACAGGAGGTTACGAGCAGTACTTC. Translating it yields CASSTGGYEQYF.

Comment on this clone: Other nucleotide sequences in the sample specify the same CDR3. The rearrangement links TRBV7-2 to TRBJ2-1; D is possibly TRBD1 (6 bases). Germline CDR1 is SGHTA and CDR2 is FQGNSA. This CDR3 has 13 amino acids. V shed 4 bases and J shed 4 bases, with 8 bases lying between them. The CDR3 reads CASSYTGYNEQFF. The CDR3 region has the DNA TGTGCCAGCAGCTACACAGGGTACAATGAGCAGTTCTTC.

The CDR3 nucleotides are TGTGCCAGTAGCCGGGACAGGGGGCTTGGCCCCCCCGAAAAACTGTTTTTT. Translating it yields CASSRDRGLGPPEKLFF. The chain employs TRBV19 and TRBJ1-4; 12 nucleotides agree with TRBD1. The V gene end was trimmed by 6 bases and the J gene end by 8 bases; junction bases not matched to a gene: 13. Germline loops: CDR1 LNHDA, CDR2 SQIVND (reference sequence). There are 17 residues in the CDR3. Looking up the rest from reference TRBV19 and TRBJ1-4 gives the full variable domain: DGGITQSPKYLFRKEGQNVTLSCEQNLNHDAMYWYRQDPGQGLRLIYYSQIVNDFQKGDIAEGYSVSREKKESFPLTVTSAQKNPTAFYLCASSRDRGLGPPEKLFFGSGTQLSVL.

The CDR3 region has the DNA TGTGCCAGCAGCTTGGAGGTCACCGGGGAGCTGTTTTTT. It specifies CASSLEVTGELFF. The gene calls are TRBV5-6 and TRBJ2-2; D remains unclear. Trimming took off 0 bases at V and 4 bases at J, with 4 bases between the two ends. The germline V gene encodes CDR1 SGHDT and CDR2 YYEEEE. The CDR3 loop spans 13 amino acids.

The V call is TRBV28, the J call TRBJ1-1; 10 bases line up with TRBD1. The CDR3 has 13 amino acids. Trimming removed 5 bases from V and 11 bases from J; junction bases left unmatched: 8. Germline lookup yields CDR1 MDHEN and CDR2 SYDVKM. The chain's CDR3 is CASSRGQGGSAFF. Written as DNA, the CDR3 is TGTGCCAGCAGTCGTGGACAGGGGGGATCGGCTTTCTTT.

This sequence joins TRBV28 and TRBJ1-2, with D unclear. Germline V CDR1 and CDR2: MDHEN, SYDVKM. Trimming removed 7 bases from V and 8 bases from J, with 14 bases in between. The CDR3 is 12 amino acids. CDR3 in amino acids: CASTPTLGGYTF. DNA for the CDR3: TGTGCCAGCACCCCTACCTTGGGAGGCTACACCTTC.

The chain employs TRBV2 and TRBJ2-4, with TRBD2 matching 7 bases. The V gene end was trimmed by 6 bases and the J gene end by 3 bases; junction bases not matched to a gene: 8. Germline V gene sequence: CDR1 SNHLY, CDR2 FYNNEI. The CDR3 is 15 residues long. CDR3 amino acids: CASSFGGVVKNIQYF. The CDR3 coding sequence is TGTGCCAGCAGCTTTGGGGGGGTCGTCAAAAACATTCAGTACTTC.

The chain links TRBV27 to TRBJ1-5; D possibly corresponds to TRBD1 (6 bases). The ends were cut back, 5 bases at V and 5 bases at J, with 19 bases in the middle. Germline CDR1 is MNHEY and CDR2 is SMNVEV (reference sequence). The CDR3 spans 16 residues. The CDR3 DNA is TGTGCCAGCAGTCGAAGCCGCTCCAGGACAGATCAGCCCCAGCATTTT. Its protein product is CASSRSRSRTDQPQHF.

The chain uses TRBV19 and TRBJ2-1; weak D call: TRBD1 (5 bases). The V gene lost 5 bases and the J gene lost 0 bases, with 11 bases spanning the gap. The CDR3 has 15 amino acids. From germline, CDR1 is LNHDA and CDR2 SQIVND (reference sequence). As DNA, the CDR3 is TGTGCCAGTAGTCCTACAGGTGACTCCTACAATGAGCAGTTCTTC. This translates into CASSPTGDSYNEQFF.

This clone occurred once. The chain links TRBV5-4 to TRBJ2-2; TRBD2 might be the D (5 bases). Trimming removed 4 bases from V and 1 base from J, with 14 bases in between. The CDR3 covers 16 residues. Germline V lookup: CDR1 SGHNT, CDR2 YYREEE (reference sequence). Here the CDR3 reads CASSPELARNTGELFF. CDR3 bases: TGTGCCAGCAGCCCCGAATTAGCGAGGAACACCGGGGAGCTGTTTTTT.

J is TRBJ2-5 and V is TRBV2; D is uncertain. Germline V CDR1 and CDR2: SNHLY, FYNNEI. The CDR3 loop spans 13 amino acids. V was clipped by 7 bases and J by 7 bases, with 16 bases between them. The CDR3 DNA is TGTGCCAGCACTGGGCAGCCCCCCAGGACCCAGTACTTC. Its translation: CASTGQPPRTQYF.

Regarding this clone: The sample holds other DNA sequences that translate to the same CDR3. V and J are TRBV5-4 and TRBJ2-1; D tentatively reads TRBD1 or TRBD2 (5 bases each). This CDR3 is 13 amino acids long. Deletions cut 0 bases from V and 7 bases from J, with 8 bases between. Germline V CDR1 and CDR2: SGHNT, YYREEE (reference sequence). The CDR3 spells CASSLAGGNEQFF. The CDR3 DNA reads TGTGCCAGCAGCTTGGCTGGGGGTAATGAGCAGTTCTTC.

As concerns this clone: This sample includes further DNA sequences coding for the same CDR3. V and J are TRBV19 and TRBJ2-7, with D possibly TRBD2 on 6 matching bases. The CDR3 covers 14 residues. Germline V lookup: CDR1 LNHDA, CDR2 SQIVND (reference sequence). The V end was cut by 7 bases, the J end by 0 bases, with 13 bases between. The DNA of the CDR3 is TGTGCCAGTACTGGGGGGTTCCCCTCCTACGAGCAGTACTTC. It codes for CASTGGFPSYEQYF.

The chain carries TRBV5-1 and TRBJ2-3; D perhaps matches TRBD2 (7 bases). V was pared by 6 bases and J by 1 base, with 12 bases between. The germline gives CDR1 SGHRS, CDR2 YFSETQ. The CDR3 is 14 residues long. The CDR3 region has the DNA TGCGCCAGCATTGGCGGGGGCCGCACAGATACGCAGTATTTT. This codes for CASIGGGRTDTQYF.

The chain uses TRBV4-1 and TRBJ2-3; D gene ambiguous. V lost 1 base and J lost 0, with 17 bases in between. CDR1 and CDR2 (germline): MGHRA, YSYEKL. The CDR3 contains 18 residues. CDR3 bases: TGCGCCAGCAGCCAAGTTTTCCAGCGCCAGGCTAGCACAGATACGCAGTATTTT. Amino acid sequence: CASSQVFQRQASTDTQYF.